The clone carrying this T cell receptor (beta chain) came up many times. The antigen is not known. TCRdb independently ran MiXCR on the RACE reads; one entry per CDR3 protein. The table lists 180,000 or so distinct CDR3 sequences, around 25% of them singletons. The data were taken from a study of human T cells and chemical hapten exposure. Overall study context: The study sensitized with 2% DPC on a 2 cm by 2 cm patch of upper inner arm skin.

Time point noted: patch test 3, about 24 weeks after DPC sensitization. The treatment denotes: therapeutic diphenylcyclopropenone sensitization with weekly scalp DPC. Study results and limitations: DPC sensitization left the count of TCRs above 1 in 1000 unchanged.

The clonotype originates from a woman in her thirties or forties with alopecia areata. Some clones in this sample may be carry-over from other donors' samples. The sample consisted of whole blood, taken in connection with sensitization to the hapten diphenylcyclopropenone (DPC).

CDR3 amino acids: CSGKYNEQFF. The CDR3 DNA reads TGCAGCGGGAAGTACAATGAGCAGTTCTTC. V is TRBV29-1 and J is TRBJ2-1; D is unresolved. CDR1 is SQVTM and CDR2 is ANQGSEA in the germline V gene. The CDR3 covers 10 residues. Trimming left V 7 bases short and J 4 bases short, with 5 bases between.